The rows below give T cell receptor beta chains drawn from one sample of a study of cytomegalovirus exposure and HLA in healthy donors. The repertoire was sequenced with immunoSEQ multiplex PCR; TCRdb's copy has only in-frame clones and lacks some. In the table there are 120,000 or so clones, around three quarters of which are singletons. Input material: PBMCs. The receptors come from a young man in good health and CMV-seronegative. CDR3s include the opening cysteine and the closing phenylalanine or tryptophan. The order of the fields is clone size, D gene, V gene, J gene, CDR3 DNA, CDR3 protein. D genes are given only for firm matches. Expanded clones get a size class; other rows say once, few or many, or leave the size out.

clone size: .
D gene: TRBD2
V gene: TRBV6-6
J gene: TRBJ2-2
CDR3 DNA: TGTGCCAGCGTTGCGGGGGACACCGGGGAGCTGTTTTTT
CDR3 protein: CASVAGDTGELFF

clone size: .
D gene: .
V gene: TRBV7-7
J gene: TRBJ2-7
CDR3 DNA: TGTGCTAGCAGCCCCGTCCGGGATAGCAGGTTGGGGGAGCAGTACTTC
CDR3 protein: CASSPVRDSRLGEQYF

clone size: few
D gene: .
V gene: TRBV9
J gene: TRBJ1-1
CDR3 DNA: TGTGCCAGCAGCGTAGAATCAGACTACACTGAAGCTTTCTTT
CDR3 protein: CASSVESDYTEAFF

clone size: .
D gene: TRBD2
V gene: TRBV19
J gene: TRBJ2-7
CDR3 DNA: TGTGCCAGTAGCTCACCCTCCGCTAGCGGGTCCATGCACTCCTACGAGCAGTACTTC
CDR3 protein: CASSSPSASGSMHSYEQYF

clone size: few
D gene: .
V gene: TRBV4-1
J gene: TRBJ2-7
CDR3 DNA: TGCGCCAGCAGCCAAGAAGTCCTAGGGGCCCGATACGAGCAGTACTTC
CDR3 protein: CASSQEVLGARYEQYF

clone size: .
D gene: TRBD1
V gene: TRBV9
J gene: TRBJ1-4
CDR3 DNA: TGTGCCAGCAGCGTAGACCTGGGACAGGGCGGTGAAAAACTGTTTTTT
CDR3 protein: CASSVDLGQGGEKLFF

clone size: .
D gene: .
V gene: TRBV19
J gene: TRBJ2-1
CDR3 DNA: TGTGCCAGTAGTCGCAGGGATGGCGATGAGCAGTTCTTC
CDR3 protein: CASSRRDGDEQFF

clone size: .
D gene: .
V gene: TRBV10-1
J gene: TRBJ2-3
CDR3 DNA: TGCGCCAGCAGTCAATCGGGACCTAGCGTAGGTTATTGCGATACGCAGTATTTT
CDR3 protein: CASSQSGPSVGYCDTQYF

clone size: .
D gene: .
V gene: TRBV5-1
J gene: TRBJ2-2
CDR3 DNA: TGCGCCAGCAGCTTGGCAGACTCGCTTAGCACCGGGGAGCTGTTTTTT
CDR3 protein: CASSLADSLSTGELFF

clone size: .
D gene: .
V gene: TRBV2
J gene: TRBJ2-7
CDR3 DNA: TGTGCCAGCAAACAAGGCAGCGCGGTATTTGGGTTCTACGAGCAGTACTTC
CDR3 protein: CASKQGSAVFGFYEQYF

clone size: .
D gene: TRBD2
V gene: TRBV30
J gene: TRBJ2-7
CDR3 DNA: TGTGCCTGGACTCGGACTAGCGGGAGCTACGAGCAGTACTTC
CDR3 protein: CAWTRTSGSYEQYF

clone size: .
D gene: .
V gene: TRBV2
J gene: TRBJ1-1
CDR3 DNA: TGTGCCAGCAGTCCGGAGGACACTGAAGCTTTCTTT
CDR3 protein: CASSPEDTEAFF

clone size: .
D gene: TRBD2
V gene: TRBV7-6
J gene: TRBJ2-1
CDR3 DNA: TGTGCCAGCAGCTTAGTAGCTAGCGGGTCCTCCTACAATGAGCAGTTCTTC
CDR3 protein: CASSLVASGSSYNEQFF

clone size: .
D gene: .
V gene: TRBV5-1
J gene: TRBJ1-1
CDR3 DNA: TGCGCCAGCAGCTTATACAGCACCTCCGGGAACACTGAAGCTTTCTTT
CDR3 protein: CASSLYSTSGNTEAFF

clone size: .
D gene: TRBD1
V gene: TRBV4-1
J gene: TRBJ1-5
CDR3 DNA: TGCGCCAGCAGCCAGACAGGGGGCGGTTATAGCAATCAGCCCCAGCATTTT
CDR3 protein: CASSQTGGGYSNQPQHF

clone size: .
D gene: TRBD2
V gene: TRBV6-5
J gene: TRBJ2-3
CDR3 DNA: TGTGCCAGCAGGATCATTAGCGGGAGCACAGATACGCAGTATTTT
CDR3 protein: CASRIISGSTDTQYF

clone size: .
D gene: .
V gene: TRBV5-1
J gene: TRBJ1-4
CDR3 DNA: TGCGCCAGCAGCTTAGTTTCAGGGGCAGGTGAAAAACTGTTTTTT
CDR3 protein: CASSLVSGAGEKLFF

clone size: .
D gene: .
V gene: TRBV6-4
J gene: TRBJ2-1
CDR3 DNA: TGTGCCAGCAGGAAAGACAGGCTCAATGAGCAGTTCTTC
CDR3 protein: CASRKDRLNEQFF

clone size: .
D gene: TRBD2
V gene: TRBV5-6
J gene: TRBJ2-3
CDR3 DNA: TGTGCCAGCAGCTTGGGGGGCGGGAGTGAAGATACGCAGTATTTT
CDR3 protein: CASSLGGGSEDTQYF

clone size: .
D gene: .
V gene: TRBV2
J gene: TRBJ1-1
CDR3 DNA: TGTGCCAGCAGTGACTCTACGGTGAACACTGAAGCTTTCTTT
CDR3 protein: CASSDSTVNTEAFF

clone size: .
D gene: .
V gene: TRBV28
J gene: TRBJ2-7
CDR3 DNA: TGTGCCAGCACCATAGCACAGGGCTACGAGCAGTACTTC
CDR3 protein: CASTIAQGYEQYF

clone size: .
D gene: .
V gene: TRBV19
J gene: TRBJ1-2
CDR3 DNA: TGTGCCAGTAGTATAGGAGTCCAGGGTACAAGCACCTTC
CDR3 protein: CASSIGVQGTSTF

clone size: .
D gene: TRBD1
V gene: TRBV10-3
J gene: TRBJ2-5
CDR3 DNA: TGTGCCACCTGTAGCCCGGGACAGGGCCAAGAGACCCAGTACTTC
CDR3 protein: CATCSPGQGQETQYF

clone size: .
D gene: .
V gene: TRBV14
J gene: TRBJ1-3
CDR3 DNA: TGTGCCAGCAGCCAAGCAGGGGCCCCTCGGACCATATATTTT
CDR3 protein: CASSQAGAPRTIYF

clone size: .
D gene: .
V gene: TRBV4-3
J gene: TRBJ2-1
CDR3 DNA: TGCGCCAGCAGCCAGCTCCTCAATGTGGGAGGATCCTACAATGAGCAGTTCTTC
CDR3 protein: CASSQLLNVGGSYNEQFF

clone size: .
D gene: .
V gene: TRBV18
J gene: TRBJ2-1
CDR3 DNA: TGTGCCAGCTCACTTACCGCTAGGAACAATGAGCAGTTCTTC
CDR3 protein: CASSLTARNNEQFF